Sequencing of this T cell receptor beta chain was carried out in a study of T cells in localized non-small cell lung cancer. This CDR3 contains 14 residues. V lost 5 bases, J lost 2 bases, and 13 bases lay in between. In germline, CDR1 is LNHDA, CDR2 SQIVND (reference sequence). Profiled with immunoSEQ multiplex PCR; TCRdb holds only in-frame clones, not every one. The data show roughly 1,200 clones, roughly 32% seen once. The sequence was collected from a male donor older than 55 with stage II squamous cell lung carcinoma. V and J are TRBV19 and TRBJ2-7; tentative D call: TRBD2 (5 bases). This specimen was lung tumor tissue, taken before any cancer treatment. As DNA, the CDR3 is TGTGCCAGTAGTCCCCTGGAGGTTCCCTACGAGCAGTACTTC. Amino acids: CASSPLEVPYEQYF.